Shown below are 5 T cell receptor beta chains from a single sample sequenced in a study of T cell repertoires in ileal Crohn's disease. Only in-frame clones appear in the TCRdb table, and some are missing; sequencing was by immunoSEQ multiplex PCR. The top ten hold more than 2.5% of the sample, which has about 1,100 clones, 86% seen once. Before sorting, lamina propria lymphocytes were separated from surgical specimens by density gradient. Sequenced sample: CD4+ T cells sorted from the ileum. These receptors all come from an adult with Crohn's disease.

The CDR3 here is CASSLGLSGQGGNTEAFF. The DNA for the CDR3 is TGTGCCAGCAGCTTAGGGTTAAGCGGACAGGGCGGGAACACTGAAGCTTTCTTT. The chain has TRBV5-6 and TRBJ1-1, with 8 positions matching TRBD1. Germline V gives CDR1 SGHDT, CDR2 YYEEEE. V was pared by 2 bases and J by 1 base, with 13 bases of the junction left unmatched. The CDR3 is 18 amino acids. The variable domain in full, completed from reference TRBV5-6 and TRBJ1-1, reads DAGVTQSPTHLIKTRGQQVTLRCSPKSGHDTVSWYQQALGQGPQFIFQYYEEEERQRGNFPDRFSGHQFPNYSSELNVNALLLGDSALYLCASSLGLSGQGGNTEAFFGQGTRLTVV.

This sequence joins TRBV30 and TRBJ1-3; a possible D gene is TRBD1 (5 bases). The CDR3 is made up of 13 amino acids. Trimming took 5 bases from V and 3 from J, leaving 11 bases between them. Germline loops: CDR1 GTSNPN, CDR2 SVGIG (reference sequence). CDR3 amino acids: CAWEAGGGNTIYF. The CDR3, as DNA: TGTGCCTGGGAAGCGGGGGGTGGAAACACCATATATTTT.

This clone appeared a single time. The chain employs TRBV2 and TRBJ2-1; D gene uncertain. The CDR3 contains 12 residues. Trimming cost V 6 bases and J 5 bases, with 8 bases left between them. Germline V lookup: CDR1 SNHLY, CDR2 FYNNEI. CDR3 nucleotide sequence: TGTGCCAGCAGCACCCTAAACAATGAGCAGTTCTTC. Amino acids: CASSTLNNEQFF.

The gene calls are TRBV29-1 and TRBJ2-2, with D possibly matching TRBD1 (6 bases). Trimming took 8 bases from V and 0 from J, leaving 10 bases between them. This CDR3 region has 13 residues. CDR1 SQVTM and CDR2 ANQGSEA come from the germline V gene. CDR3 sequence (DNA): TGCAGCACCAGACAGGCGAACACCGGGGAGCTGTTTTTT. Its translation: CSTRQANTGELFF.

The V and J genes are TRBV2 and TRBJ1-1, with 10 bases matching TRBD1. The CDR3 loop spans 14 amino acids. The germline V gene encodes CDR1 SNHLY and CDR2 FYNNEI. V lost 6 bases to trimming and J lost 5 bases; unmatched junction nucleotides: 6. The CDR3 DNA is TGTGCCAGCAGCGGTTGGACAGGGGGGACTGAAGCTTTCTTT. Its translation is CASSGWTGGTEAFF. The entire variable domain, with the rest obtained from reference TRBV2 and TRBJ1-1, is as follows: EPEVTQTPSHQVTQMGQEVILRCVPISNHLYFYWYRQILGQKVEFLVSFYNNEISEKSEIFDDQFSVERPDGSNFTLKIRSTKLEDSAMYFCASSGWTGGTEAFFGQGTRLTVV.